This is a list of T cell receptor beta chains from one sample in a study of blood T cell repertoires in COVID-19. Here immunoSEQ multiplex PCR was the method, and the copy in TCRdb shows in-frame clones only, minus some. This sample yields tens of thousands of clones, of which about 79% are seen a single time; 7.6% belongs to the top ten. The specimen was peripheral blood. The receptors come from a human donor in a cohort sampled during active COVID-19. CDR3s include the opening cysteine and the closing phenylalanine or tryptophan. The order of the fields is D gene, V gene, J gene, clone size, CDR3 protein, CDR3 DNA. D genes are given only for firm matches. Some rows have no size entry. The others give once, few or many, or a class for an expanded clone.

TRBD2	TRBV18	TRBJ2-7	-	CASSPGASGSGEQYF	TGTGCCAGCTCACCAGGTGCTAGCGGGAGTGGGGAGCAGTACTTC
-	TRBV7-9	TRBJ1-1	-	CASSFAGMNTEAFF	TGTGCCAGCAGCTTTGCAGGGATGAACACTGAAGCTTTCTTT
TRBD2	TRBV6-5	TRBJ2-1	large	CASSTGGDEQFF	TGTGCCAGCTCCACGGGGGGGGATGAGCAGTTCTTC
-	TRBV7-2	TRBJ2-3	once	CASSLGLYTDTQYF	TGTGCCAGCAGCTTAGGACTCTACACAGATACGCAGTATTTT
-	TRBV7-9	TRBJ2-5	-	CASSLSLGRGETQYF	TGTGCCAGCAGCTTAAGCTTAGGGAGAGGGGAGACCCAGTACTTC
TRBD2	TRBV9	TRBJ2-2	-	CASSDETSGNTGELFF	TGTGCCAGCAGCGACGAGACTAGCGGTAACACCGGGGAGCTGTTTTTT
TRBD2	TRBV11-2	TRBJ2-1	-	CASSLARGSSYNEQFF	TGTGCCAGCAGCTTAGCCCGCGGGAGCTCCTACAATGAGCAGTTCTTC
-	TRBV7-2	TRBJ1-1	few	CASSIQAPTEAFF	TGTGCCAGCAGCATACAGGCTCCGACTGAAGCTTTCTTT
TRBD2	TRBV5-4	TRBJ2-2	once	CATLGTGGGELFF	TGTGCCACGTTGGGGACGGGAGGTGGGGAGCTGTTTTTT
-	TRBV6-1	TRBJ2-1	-	CASSEQLSVDNEQFF	TGTGCCAGCAGTGAACAATTGAGTGTTGACAATGAGCAGTTCTTC
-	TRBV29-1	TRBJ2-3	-	CSVVPGSTDTQYF	TGCAGCGTTGTGCCGGGAAGCACAGATACGCAGTATTTT
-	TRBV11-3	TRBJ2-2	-	CASSLARDTGELFF	TGTGCCAGCAGCTTAGCGCGCGACACCGGGGAGCTGTTTTTT
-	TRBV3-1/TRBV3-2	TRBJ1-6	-	CASSQERSRSYNSPLHF	TGTGCCAGCAGCCAAGAAAGGAGTCGCTCCTATAATTCACCCCTCCACTTT
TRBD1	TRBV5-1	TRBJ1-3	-	CASSLGDRTFSGNTIYF	TGCGCCAGCAGCTTAGGGGACAGGACTTTCTCTGGAAACACCATATATTTT
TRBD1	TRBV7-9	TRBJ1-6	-	CASSLGRDRGNSPLHF	TGTGCCAGCAGCTTAGGCCGGGACAGGGGAAATTCACCCCTCCACTTT
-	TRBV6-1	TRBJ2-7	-	CASSEGPSASYEQYF	TGTGCCAGCAGTGAGGGCCCTAGCGCCTCCTACGAGCAGTACTTC
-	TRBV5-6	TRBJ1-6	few	CASSLFQKNSPLHF	TGTGCCAGCAGCTTGTTTCAGAAGAATTCACCCCTCCACTTT
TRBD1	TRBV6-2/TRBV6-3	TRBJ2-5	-	CASSWGQQETQYF	TGTGCCAGCAGTTGGGGACAGCAAGAGACCCAGTACTTC
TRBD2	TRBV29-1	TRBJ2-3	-	CSAEGTGGLAGGDTQYF	TGCAGCGCCGAGGGCACAGGCGGCCTAGCGGGAGGAGATACGCAGTATTTT